The clone carrying this T cell receptor (beta chain) was detected many times. TCRdb analysed the RACE reads with MiXCR anew, one entry per CDR3 protein. The sample records more than 70,000 distinct CDR3 sequences, about 10% being singletons. The data were obtained in a study of human T cells and chemical hapten exposure. Study as a whole: The variation in per-sample TCR yields arose mainly from small differences in pooled library volumes.

The sample's time point: healthy volunteer bleed at 2 weeks. Unfractionated whole blood yielded the extracted total RNA. This CDR3 region has 12 residues. CDR1 and CDR2 (germline): SQVTM, ANQGSEA. Trimming took off 3 bases at V and 11 bases at J, with 14 bases between the two ends. The material sequenced was whole blood. This sequence joins TRBV29-1 and TRBJ2-1; a weak D match, TRBD1 (6 bases). The TCR was taken from a female donor in good health. Some clones in this sample may be carry-over from other donors' samples. CDR3 coding DNA: TGCAGCGTTGATTTCGGACAGTATAAGCAGTTCTTC. This translates into CSVDFGQYKQFF.